This TCR beta chain was recorded in a study of a mutant IDH1 vaccine in newly diagnosed glioma. Study-level information: The start of vaccination came 4-6 weeks after radiotherapy alone, or with temozolomide cycles. Antecedent treatment encompassed radiotherapy, temozolomide, or their combination; the majority received both.

Time point: week 11, during vaccination. With topical imiquimod, each dose of the vaccine consisted of 300 ug of mutant IDH1 20-mer peptide. Findings and caveats of the study: It seemed that pseudoprogression was not linked to changes in the top peripheral T cell clonotypes. Vaccine-induced responses were seen in about 93% of patients, spanning several MHC alleles.

In the case of this clone: The antigen is not known.

Generated by immunoSEQ multiplex PCR, the TCRdb table keeps only in-frame clones and is missing some. The table shows some 60,000 clones, with about 80% occurring only once. This specimen consisted of PBMCs, obtained from a glioma patient whose treatment included an IDH1 peptide vaccine. This TCR was recovered from a man in his forties or fifties with glioma.

Here the CDR3 DNA reads TGTGCCAGCAGAGGCGACAGGAACACAGATACGCAGTATTTT. Its translation: CASRGDRNTDTQYF. The V and J genes are TRBV2 and TRBJ2-3; D possibly corresponds to TRBD1 (6 bases). CDR1 SNHLY and CDR2 FYNNEI come from the germline V gene. The CDR3 totals 14 residues. V lost 6 bases and J lost 2, with 12 bases in between.